A single T cell receptor beta chain is shown here with its context. The data were obtained in a study of OX40 agonist ivuxolimab in advanced cancers. Study-wide context: One hepatocellular carcinoma and a couple of cutaneous melanoma patients partially responded.

Here immunoSEQ multiplex PCR was the method, and the copy in TCRdb shows in-frame clones only, minus some. The sample consists of roughly 40,000 clones, less than 95% of them appearing once. Sample: CD4+ or CD8+ T cells sorted from blood, taken in a trial of the OX40 agonist ivuxolimab. The receptor was isolated from an adult with an advanced solid tumor such as melanoma, head and neck, liver or kidney cancer.

CDR3 in amino acids: CASRRQAAGWADTQYF. The CDR3 bases are TGTGCCAGCAGACGACAGGCGGCAGGATGGGCAGATACGCAGTATTTT. The chain links TRBV28 to TRBJ2-3; D may be TRBD1 (6 bases). The V end lost 6 bases, the J end lost 4 bases, and 20 bases lay between the germline ends. This CDR3 region has 16 residues. Germline-derived CDR1 and CDR2 are MDHEN and SYDVKM. Full variable domain (outside the CDR3, taken from reference TRBV28 and TRBJ2-3): DVKVTQSSRYLVKRTGEKVFLECVQDMDHENMFWYRQDPGLGLRLIYFSYDVKMKEKGDIPEGYSVSREKKERFSLILESASTNQTSMYLCASRRQAAGWADTQYFGPGTRLTVL.